The 28 T cell receptor beta chains below come from one sample, sequenced in a study of metastatic and nonmetastatic thyroid tumors. There were no patients who had received any treatment before thyroid surgery. Via MiXCR, TCRdb re-called the PCR reads. The data show over 40,000 clones, under 30% seen once. The sequencing sample was made of blood. The receptors were sampled from a male donor with papillary thyroid cancer or a benign thyroid nodule (not recorded which). Some clones in this sample may be carry-over from other donors' samples.

This clone was seen repeatedly, ten times or more. One end of the junction fails to match germline, which may point to a read error. The rearrangement links TRBV7-9 to TRBJ1-1, with D uncertain. This CDR3 region has 14 residues. The germline V gene encodes CDR1 SEHNR and CDR2 FQNEAQ (reference sequence). CDR3 in DNA: TGTGCCAGCAGTTTAGCGTCGGCGAACACTGAAGCTTTCTTT. Encoded protein: CASSLASANTEAFF.

Note on this clone: A read error may account for a junction end that differs from germline. The V and J genes are TRBV5-1 and TRBJ1-5; TRBD1 matches at 8 bases. CDR3 length: 15 amino acids. Germline CDR1 SGHRS, CDR2 YFSETQ. CDR3 nucleotides: TGCGCCAGCAACTTTACAGGGGGAGGCAATCAGCCCGAGCATTTT. The encoded protein is CASNFTGGGNQPEHF.

This clone was seen many times. This chain joins TRBV29-1 and TRBJ1-2; D not certain. Germline lookup yields CDR1 SQVTM and CDR2 ANQGSEA. The CDR3 length is 12 residues. V lost 0 bases and J 5 bases, leaving 7 bases between the germline ends. CDR3 DNA: TGCAGCGTTGAAGATAGAACATATGGCTACACCTTC. Its protein is CSVEDRTYGYTF.

The chain is built from TRBV6-5 and TRBJ1-5; TRBD1 might be the D (6 bases). Trimming cost V 0 bases and J 7 bases, with 16 bases left between them. The CDR3 extends over 16 amino acids. From germline, CDR1 is MNHEY and CDR2 SVGAGI. The CDR3 sequence is CASSYSGHGWIQPQHF. The CDR3 DNA reads TGTGCCAGCAGTTACTCGGGACATGGATGGATACAGCCCCAGCATTTT.

This clone came up many times. J is TRBJ2-7 and V is TRBV20-1; D ambiguous. The CDR3 loop spans 12 amino acids. Germline V gene sequence: CDR1 DFQATT, CDR2 SNEGSKA (reference sequence). Trimming stripped 6 bases from V and 3 bases from J, with 12 bases between. The DNA for the CDR3 is TGCAGTGCCTCAGGTCTCCACTACGAGCAGTACTTC. This sequence encodes CSASGLHYEQYF.

This clone was seen only a few times. This chain connects TRBV28 to TRBJ1-2; TRBD1 aligns across 7 bases. Germline V gene sequence: CDR1 MDHEN, CDR2 SYDVKM. The CDR3 contains 12 residues. V shed 10 bases, J shed 4 bases, and the junction held 6 bases outside the gene matches. CDR3 sequence (DNA): TGTGCCACCAACCAGGGGGGCTATGGCTACACCTTC. Translated, it gives CATNQGGYGYTF.

V and J are TRBV20-1 and TRBJ2-2, with D possibly being TRBD2 (6 bases). V was clipped by 5 bases and J by 5 bases, with 9 bases between them. Germline assignment: CDR1 DFQATT and CDR2 SNEGSKA (reference sequence). This CDR3 contains 12 residues. CDR3 coding DNA: TGCAGTGCTGCCGGACTAACCGGGGAGCTGTTTTTT. Translated, it gives CSAAGLTGELFF.

This clone was observed at least ten times. The rearrangement joins TRBV6-5 to TRBJ2-6, with D unclear. This CDR3 is 20 amino acids long. CDR1 MNHEY and CDR2 SVGAGI come from the germline V gene. Trimming removed 1 base from V and 0 bases from J, with 19 bases in between. This chain's CDR3 is CASSYWSRVSRSSGANVLTF. CDR3 sequence (DNA): TGTGCCAGCAGTTACTGGTCTAGGGTGTCTAGAAGCTCTGGGGCCAACGTCCTGACTTTC.

The J gene is TRBJ2-3, the V gene TRBV9; a weak D match, TRBD2 (5 bases). V was clipped by 0 bases and J by 3 bases, with 5 bases between them. The germline V gene has CDR1 SGDLS and CDR2 YYNGEE. The CDR3 extends over 13 amino acids. The CDR3 here is CASSVGTTDTQYF. CDR3 DNA: TGTGCCAGCAGCGTAGGGACTACAGATACGCAGTATTTT.

Ten or more counts support this clone. The chain uses TRBV11-2 and TRBJ2-7; D gene uncertain. This CDR3 has 13 amino acids. Deletions cut 5 bases from V and 0 bases from J, with 8 bases between. Germline V gene lookup returns CDR1 SGHAT and CDR2 FQNNGV. CDR3 bases: TGTGCCAGCAGCATCCACCCCTCCTACGAGCAGTACTTC. It codes for CASSIHPSYEQYF.

As concerns this clone: The germline gene is not matched at one end of the junction; a read error may be the cause. The gene calls are TRBV3-1 and TRBJ2-2; the D gene is possibly TRBD2 (5 bases). The CDR3 sequence is 17 residues long. The germline V gene encodes CDR1 LGHDT and CDR2 YNNKEL (reference sequence). CDR3 amino acids: CASSQPSEPGNTGELFF. The CDR3 DNA reads as TGTGCCAGCAGCCAACCTTCGGAACCGGGGAACACCGGAGAGCTGTTTTTT.

The chain is built from TRBV6-4 and TRBJ2-3, with no clear D. Per germline, CDR1 MRHNA and CDR2 SNTAGT. V dropped 0 bases and J dropped 2 bases, with 0 bases sitting between them. The CDR3 has 12 amino acids. The CDR3 DNA reads as TGTGCCAGCAGTGACTCCACAGATACGCAGTATTTT. Its translation: CASSDSTDTQYF.

This clone was seen at least ten times. The chain joins TRBV9 to TRBJ2-5, with 7 positions matching TRBD2. With V trimmed by 0 bases and J by 4 bases, 9 bases remained unmatched. Per germline, CDR1 SGDLS and CDR2 YYNGEE. CDR3 length equals 16 residues. CDR3 amino acids: CASSVGVGGPRETQYF. The CDR3 DNA sequence: TGTGCCAGCAGCGTAGGGGTGGGAGGGCCTAGAGAGACCCAGTACTTC.

This clone was seen repeatedly, ten times or more. A much larger clonotype is one base distant, so this may be a read error. The CDR3 region is CAGSDSIAGGTDTQYF. The CDR3 bases are TGTGCCGGCAGTGACTCGATTGCGGGGGGGACAGATACGCAGTATTTT. The chain carries TRBV6-4 and TRBJ2-3; 9 bases are a match to TRBD2. Germline V gene sequence: CDR1 MRHNA, CDR2 SNTAGT. The CDR3 extends over 16 amino acids.

This clone occurred a few times. The chain links TRBV27 to TRBJ1-6, with D maybe TRBD1 (5 bases). Germline V gives CDR1 MNHEY, CDR2 SMNVEV (reference sequence). V was clipped by 9 bases and J by 7 bases, with 16 bases between them. The CDR3 contains 14 residues. The CDR3 DNA is TGTGCCAGTAAATCCGGGACGGTAAATTCACCCCTCCACTTT. As protein: CASKSGTVNSPLHF.

This clone was detected many times. The V and J genes are TRBV2 and TRBJ1-1; tentative D call: TRBD1 (5 bases). The CDR3 extends over 14 amino acids. Germline lookup yields CDR1 SNHLY and CDR2 FYNNEI. V shed 2 bases and J shed 10 bases, with 17 bases lying between them. The CDR3 DNA reads as TGTGCCAGCAGTGAACAGAGATCAGGGCGGGGAGCTTTCTTT. Translating gives CASSEQRSGRGAFF.

This clone has a count of ten or more. The rearrangement uses TRBV7-2 and TRBJ2-6; D might be TRBD1 (6 bases). The CDR3 sequence is 15 residues long. The ends were cut back, 6 bases at V and 2 bases at J, with 11 bases in the middle. Looked up from germline, CDR1 is SGHTA and CDR2 is FQGNSA. The CDR3 loop is CASSNRVPGANVLTF. The CDR3 nucleotides are TGTGCCAGCAGTAACAGGGTCCCTGGGGCCAACGTCCTGACTTTC.

In this sample, this clone turned up a few times. The chain is built from TRBV10-3 and TRBJ1-2, with D possibly matching TRBD1 (5 bases). Trimming took 6 bases from V and 4 from J, leaving 12 bases between them. The CDR3 sequence is 13 residues long. In germline, CDR1 is ENHRY, CDR2 SYGVKD. CDR3 coding DNA: TGTGCCATCAGAGAGGGACCGAGCTATGGCTACACCTTC. This gives the protein CAIREGPSYGYTF.

The table lists this clone with many counts. The rearrangement joins TRBV11-2 to TRBJ2-7; TRBD1 is a possible D gene (5 bases). CDR1 is SGHAT and CDR2 is FQNNGV in the germline V gene. This CDR3 spans 12 amino acids. V lost 0 bases to trimming and J lost 6 bases, with 6 bases between them. The CDR3 is CASSLDRGEQYF. CDR3 sequence (DNA): TGTGCCAGCAGCTTAGATAGGGGCGAGCAGTACTTC. Full variable domain (rest looked up from reference TRBV11-2 and TRBJ2-7): EAGVAQSPRYKIIEKRQSVAFWCNPISGHATLYWYQQILGQGPKLLIQFQNNGVVDDSQLPKDRFSAERLKGVDSTLKIQPAKLEDSAVYLCASSLDRGEQYFGPGTRLTVT.

This clone qualifies as medium-sized (0.01 to 0.1%). The chain combines TRBV28 with TRBJ2-7; TRBD1 aligns across 10 bases. CDR1 and CDR2 from the germline V gene are MDHEN and SYDVKM. V shed 6 bases and J 5 bases; nucleotides not matched to a gene: 7. This CDR3 comprises 14 residues. The CDR3 reads CASSRPGQGNEQYF. The CDR3 DNA reads as TGTGCCAGCAGCCGGCCGGGACAGGGGAACGAGCAGTACTTC.

This clone was seen ten or more times. One junction end disagrees with the germline gene, perhaps due to a read error. The sample has other DNA sequences that encode this CDR3 too. The rearrangement uses TRBV20-1 and TRBJ2-7; D is perhaps TRBD2 (5 bases). The germline gives CDR1 DFQATT, CDR2 SNEGSKA (reference sequence). The CDR3 runs 12 residues. CDR3 amino acids: CSARGPSYEQYF. Written as DNA, the CDR3 is TGCAGTGCCAGAGGGCCCTCCTACGAGCAGTACTTC.

There are a few counts of this clone. This may be a read error: a much more frequent sequence differs by one nucleotide. The chain combines TRBV20-1 with TRBJ2-3, with TRBD2 identical over 7 bases. Trimming cost V 2 bases and J 8 bases; bases outside gene matches: 4. There are 12 residues in the CDR3. Germline CDR1 is DFQATT and CDR2 is SNEGSKA (reference sequence). The CDR3 bases are TGCAGTGCTAGACTAGCGGAAGGTACGCAGTATTTT. Amino acid sequence: CSARLAEGTQYF.

There are many counts of this clone. The V and J genes are TRBV24-1 and TRBJ2-2; D is perhaps TRBD1 (6 bases). Trimming stripped 4 bases from V and 7 bases from J, with 18 bases between. CDR1 and CDR2 from the germline V gene are KGHDR and SFDVKD. The CDR3 sequence is 16 residues long. CDR3 amino acids: CATSDTGAGVDGELFF. In nucleotides, the CDR3 is TGTGCCACCAGTGACACCGGGGCAGGGGTGGACGGGGAGCTGTTTTTT.

At least ten counts were recorded for this clone. V and J are TRBV24-1 and TRBJ2-2; D is perhaps TRBD1 (5 bases). CDR1 KGHDR and CDR2 SFDVKD come from the germline V gene. CDR3 length: 14 amino acids. Trimming shortened V by 5 bases and J by 4 bases, and 10 bases separated the two germline ends. CDR3 residues: CATSGGRGTGELFF. The CDR3 DNA sequence: TGTGCCACCAGTGGGGGAAGGGGCACCGGGGAGCTGTTTTTT.

The chain uses TRBV30 and TRBJ2-3; 8 bases map to TRBD1. CDR1 is GTSNPN and CDR2 is SVGIG in the germline V gene (reference sequence). This CDR3 spans 18 amino acids. After removal of 3 bases from V and 3 bases from J, the junction contained 17 bases not matched to a gene. CDR3 sequence (DNA): TGTGCCTGGAGGGGGCAGGGGGCTATCGGGAGTCCAACAGATACGCAGTATTTT. It is translated as CAWRGQGAIGSPTDTQYF. The full variable domain, with the rest looked up from reference TRBV30 and TRBJ2-3, is SQTIHQWPATLVQPVGSPLSLECTVEGTSNPNLYWYRQAAGRGLQLLFYSVGIGQISSEVPQNLSASRPQDRQFILSSKKLLLSDSGFYLCAWRGQGAIGSPTDTQYFGPGTRLTVL.

The chain uses TRBV20-1 and TRBJ2-1; no firm D call. The CDR3 spans 13 residues. Germline-derived CDR1 and CDR2 are DFQATT and SNEGSKA (reference sequence). Trimming cost V 1 base and J 6 bases, with 10 bases left between them. DNA of the CDR3: TGCAGTGCTAGAGTGGTCCTCCCCAATGAGCAGTTCTTC. Protein product: CSARVVLPNEQFF.

This clone is labeled medium-sized. The CDR3 here is CASSYSIQPQHF. In DNA, the CDR3 is TGTGCCAGCAGTTACTCAATTCAGCCCCAGCATTTT. V is TRBV6-5 and J is TRBJ1-5, with D unclear. V was trimmed by 0 bases and J by 6 bases, leaving 3 bases between them. Per germline, CDR1 MNHEY and CDR2 SVGAGI. The CDR3 is made up of 12 amino acids.

The chain recombines TRBV6-4 with TRBJ2-2; 12 nucleotides agree with TRBD2. Germline assignment: CDR1 MRHNA and CDR2 SNTAGT. CDR3 length: 16 residues. The ends lost 0 bases at V and 6 bases at J; junction bases unmatched: 2. The CDR3 DNA reads as TGTGCCAGCAGTGACTCAGGACTAGCGGGGCCCGGGGAGCTGTTTTTT. Translated, it gives CASSDSGLAGPGELFF.